This TCR beta chain appears in the sequencing data of a study of naive and memory T cell subsets. This clonotype was detected a few times. Its antigen is currently unknown. CDR3 length: 13 residues. With 7 bases removed from V and 1 base from J, the gap between germline ends came to 7 bases. The germline V gene encodes CDR1 KGHDR and CDR2 SFDVKD. Both TRBC1 and TRBC2 were covered by a beta constant-region primer of two equimolar oligonucleotides. The ligated cDNA underwent four PCR rounds using SP2 and nested alpha and beta constant-region primers. MiXCR was run by TCRdb on the UMI-ligation and nested PCR reads, yielding one entry per CDR3 protein. The table lists approximately 100,000 distinct CDR3 sequences, 14% of them singletons. From the second PCR step, alpha and beta chains were amplified apart. CMV status came from CD4+ T cell IFNgamma after overnight CMV lysate stimulation of fresh PBMCs. Study outcomes and limitations: Possibly reflecting memory cells re-expressing CD45RA, a few larger clonotypes occurred in naive repertoires, especially CD8. TCR counts from RNA may reflect activation-linked expression changes.

This receptor was taken from a human donor in good health. The chain joins TRBV24-1 to TRBJ2-1; a weak D match, TRBD2 (5 bases). The sequenced material came from naive CD8+ T cells from blood. CDR3 protein: CATRSGSYNEQFF. CDR3 nucleotide sequence: TGTGCCACCAGAAGCGGTTCCTACAATGAGCAGTTCTTC.